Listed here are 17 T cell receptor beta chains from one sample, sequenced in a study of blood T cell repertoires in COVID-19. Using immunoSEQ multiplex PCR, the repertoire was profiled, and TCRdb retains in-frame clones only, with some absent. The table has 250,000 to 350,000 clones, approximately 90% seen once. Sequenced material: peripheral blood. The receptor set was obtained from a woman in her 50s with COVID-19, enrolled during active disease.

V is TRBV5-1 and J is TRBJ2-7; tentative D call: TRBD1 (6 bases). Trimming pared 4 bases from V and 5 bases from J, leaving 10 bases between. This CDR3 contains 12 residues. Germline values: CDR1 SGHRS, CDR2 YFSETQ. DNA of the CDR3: TGCGCCAGCAGCCCCAGGGGAGACGAGCAGTACTTC. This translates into CASSPRGDEQYF.

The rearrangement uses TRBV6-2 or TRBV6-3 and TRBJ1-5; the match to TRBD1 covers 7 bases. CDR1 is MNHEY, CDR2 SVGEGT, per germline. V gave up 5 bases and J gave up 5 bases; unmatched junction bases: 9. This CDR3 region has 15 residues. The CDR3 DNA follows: TGTGCCAGCAGTGCCAGCGACAGGGTGTATCAGCCCCAGCATTTT. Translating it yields CASSASDRVYQPQHF.

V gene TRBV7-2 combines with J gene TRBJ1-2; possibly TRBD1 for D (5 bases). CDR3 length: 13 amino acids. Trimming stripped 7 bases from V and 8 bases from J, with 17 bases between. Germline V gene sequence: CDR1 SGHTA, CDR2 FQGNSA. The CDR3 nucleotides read TGTGCCAGCACATTGGGCAGGGTGGACGGCTACACCTTC. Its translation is CASTLGRVDGYTF.

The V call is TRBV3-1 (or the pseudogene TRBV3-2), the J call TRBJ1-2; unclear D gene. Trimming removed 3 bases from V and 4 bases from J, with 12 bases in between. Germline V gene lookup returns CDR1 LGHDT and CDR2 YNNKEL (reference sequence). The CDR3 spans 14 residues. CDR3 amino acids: CASSQADYGYGYTF. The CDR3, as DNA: TGTGCCAGCAGCCAGGCGGATTACGGCTATGGCTACACCTTC.

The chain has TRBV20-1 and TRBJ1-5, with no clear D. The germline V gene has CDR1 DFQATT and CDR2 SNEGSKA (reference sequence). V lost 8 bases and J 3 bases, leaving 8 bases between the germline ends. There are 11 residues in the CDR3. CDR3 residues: CSHTPNQPQHF. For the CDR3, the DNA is TGCAGTCATACTCCCAATCAGCCCCAGCATTTT.

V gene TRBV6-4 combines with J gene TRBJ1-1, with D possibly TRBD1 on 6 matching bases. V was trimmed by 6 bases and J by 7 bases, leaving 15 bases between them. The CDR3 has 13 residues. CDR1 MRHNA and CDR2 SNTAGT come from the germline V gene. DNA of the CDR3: TGTGCCAGCAGGGCCGGACAGCAGTTTGAAGCTTTCTTT. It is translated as CASRAGQQFEAFF.

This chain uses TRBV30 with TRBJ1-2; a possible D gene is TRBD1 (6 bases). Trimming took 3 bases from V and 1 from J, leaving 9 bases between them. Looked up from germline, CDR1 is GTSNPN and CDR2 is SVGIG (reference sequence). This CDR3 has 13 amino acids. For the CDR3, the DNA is TGTGCCTGGAGCCGGGACATTAACTATGGCTACACCTTC. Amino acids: CAWSRDINYGYTF.

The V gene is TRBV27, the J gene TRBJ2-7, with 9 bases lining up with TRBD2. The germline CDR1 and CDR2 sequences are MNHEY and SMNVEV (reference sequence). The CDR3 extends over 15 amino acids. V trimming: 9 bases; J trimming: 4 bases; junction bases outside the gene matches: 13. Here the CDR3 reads CASQGTSGPSYEQYF. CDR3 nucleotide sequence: TGTGCCAGTCAGGGAACTAGCGGGCCTTCATACGAGCAGTACTTC.

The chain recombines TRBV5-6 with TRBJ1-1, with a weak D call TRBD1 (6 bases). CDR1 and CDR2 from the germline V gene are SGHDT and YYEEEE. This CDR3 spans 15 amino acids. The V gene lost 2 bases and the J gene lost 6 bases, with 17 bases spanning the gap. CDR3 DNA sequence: TGTGCCAGCAGCTTTGACCCGGACAGTTTTGCTGAAGCTTTCTTT. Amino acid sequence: CASSFDPDSFAEAFF.

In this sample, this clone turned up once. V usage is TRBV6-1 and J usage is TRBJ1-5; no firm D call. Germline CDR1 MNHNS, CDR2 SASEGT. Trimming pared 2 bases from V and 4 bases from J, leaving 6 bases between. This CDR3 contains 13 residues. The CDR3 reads CASSETLNQPQHF. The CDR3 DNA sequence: TGTGCCAGCAGTGAAACTTTAAATCAGCCCCAGCATTTT.

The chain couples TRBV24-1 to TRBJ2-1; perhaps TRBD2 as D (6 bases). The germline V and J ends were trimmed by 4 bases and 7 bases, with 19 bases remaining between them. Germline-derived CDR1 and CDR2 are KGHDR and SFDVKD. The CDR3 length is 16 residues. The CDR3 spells CATSDPDGGLLNEQFF. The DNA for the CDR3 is TGTGCCACCAGTGACCCTGACGGAGGGTTGCTGAATGAGCAGTTCTTC.

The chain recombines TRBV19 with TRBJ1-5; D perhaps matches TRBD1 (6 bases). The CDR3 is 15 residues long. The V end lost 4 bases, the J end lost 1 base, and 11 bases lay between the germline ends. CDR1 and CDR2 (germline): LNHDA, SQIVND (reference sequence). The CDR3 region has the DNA TGTGCCAGTAGTACCAGGGGCATAAGCAATCAGCCCCAGCATTTT. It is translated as CASSTRGISNQPQHF.

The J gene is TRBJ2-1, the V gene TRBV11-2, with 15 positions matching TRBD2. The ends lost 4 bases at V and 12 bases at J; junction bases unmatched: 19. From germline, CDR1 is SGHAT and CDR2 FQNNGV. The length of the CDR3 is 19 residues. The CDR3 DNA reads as TGTGCCAGCAGCTCTATATCCCGCGGGACTAGCGGGAGGCCCAACGGGCAGTTCTTC. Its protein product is CASSSISRGTSGRPNGQFF.

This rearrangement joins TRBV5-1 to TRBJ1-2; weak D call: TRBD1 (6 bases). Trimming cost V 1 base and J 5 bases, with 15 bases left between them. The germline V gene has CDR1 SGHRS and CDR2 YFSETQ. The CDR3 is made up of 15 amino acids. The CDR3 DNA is TGCGCCAGCAGCTTGAGCCGGGGGGGCGGGTATGGCTACACCTTC. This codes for CASSLSRGGGYGYTF. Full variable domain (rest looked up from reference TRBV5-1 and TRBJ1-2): KAGVTQTPRYLIKTRGQQVTLSCSPISGHRSVSWYQQTPGQGLQFLFEYFSETQRNKGNFPGRFSGRQFSNSRSEMNVSTLELGDSALYLCASSLSRGGGYGYTFGSGTRLTVV.

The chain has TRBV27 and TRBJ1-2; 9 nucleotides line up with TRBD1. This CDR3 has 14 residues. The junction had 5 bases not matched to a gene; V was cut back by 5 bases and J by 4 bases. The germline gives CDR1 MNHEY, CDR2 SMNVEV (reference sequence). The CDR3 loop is CASSPLTGGYGYTF. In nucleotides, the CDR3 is TGTGCCAGCAGTCCGCTGACAGGGGGCTATGGCTACACCTTC.

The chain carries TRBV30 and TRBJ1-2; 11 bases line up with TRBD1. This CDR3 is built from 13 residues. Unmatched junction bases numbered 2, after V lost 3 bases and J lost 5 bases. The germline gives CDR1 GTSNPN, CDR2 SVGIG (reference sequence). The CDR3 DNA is TGTGCCTGGAGCCGGGACAGGGGGTATGGCTACACCTTC. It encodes CAWSRDRGYGYTF.

The CDR3: CAISGGGEAFF. The CDR3, as DNA: TGTGCCATCAGTGGCGGGGGGGAAGCTTTCTTT. The rearrangement joins TRBV10-3 to TRBJ1-1, with D possibly TRBD1 on 5 matching bases. The CDR3 runs 11 residues. Germline values: CDR1 ENHRY, CDR2 SYGVKD. Trimming shortened V by 4 bases and J by 8 bases, and 8 bases separated the two germline ends.